This is a list of T cell receptor beta chains from one sample in a study of blood T cells in healthy people across ages. One entry per CDR3 protein, called by TCRdb with MiXCR from the 5' RACE reads. The repertoire has more than 650,000 distinct CDR3 sequences, about 55% of them found once; the top ten carry about 42%. The sequenced sample consisted of blood. These receptors were taken from a man older than 75 in good health. Each CDR3 is given with its conserved first and last residue.

j_gene,v_gene,len,CDR3aa
TRBJ2-5,TRBV2,13,CASSYDREETQYF
TRBJ1-1,TRBV15,12,CATSSGTHEAFF
TRBJ2-5,TRBV25-1,17,CASSGLTRRGYQETQYF
TRBJ2-5,TRBV12-3/TRBV12-4,15,CASSAVAGVVETQYF
TRBJ2-1,TRBV20-1,14,CSASRAGTRNEQFF
-,TRBV7-9,18,CASSTTVGARGPYNEQYF
TRBJ1-5,TRBV12-3/TRBV12-4,14,CASRGVGGNQPQHF
-,TRBV2,14,CASSVLAGRETQYF
TRBJ2-1,TRBV24-1,13,CATSGAGVGEQFF
-,TRBV6-4,15,CASSGTSGSYNEQYF
TRBJ1-2,TRBV7-8,18,CASSLATDILLPRDGYTF
TRBJ1-1,TRBV6-6,14,CASSYSNSNTEAFF
TRBJ1-1,TRBV13,14,CASSPNLRGEEAFF
TRBJ2-1,TRBV2,12,CASTGGGGQQFF
TRBJ2-7,TRBV29-1,15,CSVGISGGSSYEQYF
TRBJ2-1,TRBV10-3,15,CAISEGSPSYNEQFF
TRBJ2-7,TRBV9,13,CASSVGSSYEQYF
TRBJ2-3,TRBV7-2,12,CASSPRRKYAYF
TRBJ1-1,TRBV20-1,17,CSASPLPGQGAETEAFF
TRBJ1-2,TRBV11-1,13,CASSLALEGGYTF
-,TRBV9,14,CASSPDEGRYEQYF
TRBJ1-2,TRBV20-1,13,CSAFREGNYGYTF
TRBJ1-4,TRBV27,13,CASSLSEGTKLFF
TRBJ2-5,TRBV6-5,14,CASSFSGALREQYF
TRBJ2-3,TRBV20-1,18,CSARESTSGRASRNTQYF
TRBJ2-3,TRBV15,15,CATLSGEGNTDTQYF
TRBJ1-2,TRBV25-1,14,CASSEGDRGLGYTF
TRBJ2-5,TRBV7-9,16,CASSPSATSLGETQYF
TRBJ2-5,TRBV18,12,CASSPEGETQYF
TRBJ2-1,TRBV28,13,CASSPPPGLGQFF
TRBJ2-1,TRBV11-3,16,CASSLGLAGAWDEQFF
TRBJ1-2,TRBV6-1,16,CASSAEMNPLNYGYTF
TRBJ2-5,TRBV7-9,14,CASSFVGSGGTQYF
TRBJ2-7,TRBV12-3/TRBV12-4,15,CASSPGSGRSYEQYF
TRBJ2-2,TRBV2,13,CASSDRGTGELFF
TRBJ2-5,TRBV29-1,13,CSLGGDLRETQYF
TRBJ2-7,TRBV20-1,13,CSAPRSGFYEQYF
TRBJ2-1,TRBV2,15,CASSEVRSSYNEQFF
TRBJ2-2,TRBV10-3,14,CAIRTGVDTGELFF
TRBJ2-1,TRBV27,16,CASTTLAGGPYNEQFF
TRBJ2-5,TRBV6-5,15,CASSYSQGVQETQYF
TRBJ2-5,TRBV27,14,CASSLDRAGETQYF
TRBJ2-1,TRBV20-1,15,CSARGSVGSYNEQFF